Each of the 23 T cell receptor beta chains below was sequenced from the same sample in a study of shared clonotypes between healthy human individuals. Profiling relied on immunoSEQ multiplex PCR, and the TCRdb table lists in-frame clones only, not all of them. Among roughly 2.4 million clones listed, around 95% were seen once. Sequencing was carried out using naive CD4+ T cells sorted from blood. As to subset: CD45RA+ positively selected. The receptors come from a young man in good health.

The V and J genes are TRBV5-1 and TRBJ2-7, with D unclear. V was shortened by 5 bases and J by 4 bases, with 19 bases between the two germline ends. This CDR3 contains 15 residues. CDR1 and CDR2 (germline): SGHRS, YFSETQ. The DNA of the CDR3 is TGCGCCAGCAGTTCATCAGGCATGACCCCTTACGAGCAGTACTTC. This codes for CASSSSGMTPYEQYF.

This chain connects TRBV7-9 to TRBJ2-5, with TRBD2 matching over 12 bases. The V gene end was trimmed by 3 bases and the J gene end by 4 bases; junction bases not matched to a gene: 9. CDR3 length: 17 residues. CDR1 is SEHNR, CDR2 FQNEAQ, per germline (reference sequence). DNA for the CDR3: TGTGCCAGCAGCTTTGGTCGGACTAGCGGGATTGTAGAGACCCAGTACTTC. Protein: CASSFGRTSGIVETQYF. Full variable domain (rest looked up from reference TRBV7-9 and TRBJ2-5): DTGVSQNPRHKITKRGQNVTFRCDPISEHNRLYWYRQTLGQGPEFLTYFQNEAQLEKSRLLSDRFSAERPKGSFSTLEIQRTEQGDSAMYLCASSFGRTSGIVETQYFGPGTRLLVL.

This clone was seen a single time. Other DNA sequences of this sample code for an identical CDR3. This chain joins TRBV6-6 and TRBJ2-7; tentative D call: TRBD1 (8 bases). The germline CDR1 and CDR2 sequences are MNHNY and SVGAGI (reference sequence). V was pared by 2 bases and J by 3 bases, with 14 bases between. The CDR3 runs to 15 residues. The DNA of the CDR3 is TGTGCCAGCAGTTACGGGACAGGCGGGGGCTACGAGCAGTACTTC. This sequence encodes CASSYGTGGGYEQYF.

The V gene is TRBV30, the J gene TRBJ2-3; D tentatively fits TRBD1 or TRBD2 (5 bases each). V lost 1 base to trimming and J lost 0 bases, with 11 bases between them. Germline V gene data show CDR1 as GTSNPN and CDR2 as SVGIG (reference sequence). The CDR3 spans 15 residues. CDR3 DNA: TGTGCCTGGAGTGGGCTGGGGGAGAGCACAGATACGCAGTATTTT. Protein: CAWSGLGESTDTQYF.

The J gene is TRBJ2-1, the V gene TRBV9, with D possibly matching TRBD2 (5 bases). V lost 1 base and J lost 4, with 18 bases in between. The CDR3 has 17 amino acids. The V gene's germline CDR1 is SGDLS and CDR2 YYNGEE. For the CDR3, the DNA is TGTGCCAGCAGCGTATCTGCGGGTAGCGTGGGTTACAATGAGCAGTTCTTC. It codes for CASSVSAGSVGYNEQFF.

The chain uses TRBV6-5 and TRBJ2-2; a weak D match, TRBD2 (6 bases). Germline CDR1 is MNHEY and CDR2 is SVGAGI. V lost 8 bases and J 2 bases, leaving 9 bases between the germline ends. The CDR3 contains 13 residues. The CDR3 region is CASQRANTGELFF. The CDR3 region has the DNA TGTGCCAGCCAGCGGGCAAACACCGGGGAGCTGTTTTTT.

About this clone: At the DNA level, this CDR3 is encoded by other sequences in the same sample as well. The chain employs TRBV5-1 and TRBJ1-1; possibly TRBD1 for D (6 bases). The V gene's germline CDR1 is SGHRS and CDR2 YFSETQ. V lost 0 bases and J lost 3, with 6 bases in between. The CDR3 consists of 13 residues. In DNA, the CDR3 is TGCGCCAGCAGCTTGGCAGGGGACACTGAAGCTTTCTTT. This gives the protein CASSLAGDTEAFF. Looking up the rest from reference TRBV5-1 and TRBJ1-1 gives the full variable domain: KAGVTQTPRYLIKTRGQQVTLSCSPISGHRSVSWYQQTPGQGLQFLFEYFSETQRNKGNFPGRFSGRQFSNSRSEMNVSTLELGDSALYLCASSLAGDTEAFFGQGTRLTVV.

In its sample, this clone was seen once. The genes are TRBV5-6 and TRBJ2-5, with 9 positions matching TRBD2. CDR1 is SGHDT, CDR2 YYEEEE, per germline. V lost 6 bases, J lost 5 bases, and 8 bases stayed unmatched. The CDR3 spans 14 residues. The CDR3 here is CASTVQAGGETQYF. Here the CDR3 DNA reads TGTGCCAGCACCGTTCAAGCGGGAGGTGAGACCCAGTACTTC.

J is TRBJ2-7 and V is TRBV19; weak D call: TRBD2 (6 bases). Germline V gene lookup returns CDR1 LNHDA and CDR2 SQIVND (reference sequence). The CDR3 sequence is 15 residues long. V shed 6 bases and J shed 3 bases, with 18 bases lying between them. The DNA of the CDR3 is TGTGCCAGTAGCCCCGCCGCGGCCGGGGGCTACGAGCAGTACTTC. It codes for CASSPAAAGGYEQYF.

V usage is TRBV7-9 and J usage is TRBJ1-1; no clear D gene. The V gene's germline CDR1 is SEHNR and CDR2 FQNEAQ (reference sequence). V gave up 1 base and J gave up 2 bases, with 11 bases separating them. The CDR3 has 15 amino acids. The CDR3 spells CASSLVSGPNTEAFF. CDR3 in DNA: TGTGCCAGCAGCTTAGTTTCCGGACCAAACACTGAAGCTTTCTTT.

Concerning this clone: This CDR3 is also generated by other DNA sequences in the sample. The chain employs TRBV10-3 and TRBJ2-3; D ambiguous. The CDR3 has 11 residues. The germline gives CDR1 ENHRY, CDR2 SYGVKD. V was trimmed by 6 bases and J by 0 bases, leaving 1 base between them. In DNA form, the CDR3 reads TGTGCCATCAGAAGCACAGATACGCAGTATTTT. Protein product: CAIRSTDTQYF.

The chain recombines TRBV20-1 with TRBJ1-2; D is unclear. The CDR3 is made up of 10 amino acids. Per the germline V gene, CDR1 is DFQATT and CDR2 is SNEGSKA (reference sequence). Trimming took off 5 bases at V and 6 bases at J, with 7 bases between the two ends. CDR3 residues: CSAEKNGYTF. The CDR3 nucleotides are TGCAGTGCTGAAAAGAATGGCTACACCTTC.

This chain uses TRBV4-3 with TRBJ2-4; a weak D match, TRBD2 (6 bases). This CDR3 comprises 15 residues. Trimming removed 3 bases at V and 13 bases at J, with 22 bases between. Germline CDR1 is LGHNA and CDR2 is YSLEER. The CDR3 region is CASSQEGPDGSRQYF. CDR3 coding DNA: TGCGCCAGCAGCCAGGAGGGTCCGGATGGCAGTAGGCAGTACTTC.

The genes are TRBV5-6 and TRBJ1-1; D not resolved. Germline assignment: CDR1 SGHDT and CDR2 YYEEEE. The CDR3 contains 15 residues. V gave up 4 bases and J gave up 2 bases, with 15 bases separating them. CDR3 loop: CASSQSGFTNTEAFF. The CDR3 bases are TGTGCCAGCAGCCAAAGTGGATTTACTAACACTGAAGCTTTCTTT.

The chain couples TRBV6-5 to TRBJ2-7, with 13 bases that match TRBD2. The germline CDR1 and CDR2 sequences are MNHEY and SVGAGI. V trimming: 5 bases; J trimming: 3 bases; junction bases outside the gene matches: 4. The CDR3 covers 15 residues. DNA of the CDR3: TGTGCCAGCAGTCCCGGACTAGCGGGGGTCTACGAGCAGTACTTC. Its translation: CASSPGLAGVYEQYF.

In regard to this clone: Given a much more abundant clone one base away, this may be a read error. This CDR3 reads CAISDGGAPDTQYF. CDR3 coding DNA: TGTGCCATCAGTGACGGGGGGGCCCCAGATACGCAGTATTTT. This chain joins TRBV10-3 and TRBJ2-3; 8 positions match TRBD2. The CDR3 has 14 amino acids. V lost 3 bases to trimming and J lost 4 bases; unmatched junction nucleotides: 3. Germline CDR1 and CDR2: ENHRY and SYGVKD.

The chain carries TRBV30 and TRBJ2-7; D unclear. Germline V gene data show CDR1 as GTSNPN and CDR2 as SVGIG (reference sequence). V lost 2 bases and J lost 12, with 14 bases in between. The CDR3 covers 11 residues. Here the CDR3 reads CAWSPGSNRYF. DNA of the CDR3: TGTGCCTGGAGTCCAGGCAGCAACAGGTACTTC.

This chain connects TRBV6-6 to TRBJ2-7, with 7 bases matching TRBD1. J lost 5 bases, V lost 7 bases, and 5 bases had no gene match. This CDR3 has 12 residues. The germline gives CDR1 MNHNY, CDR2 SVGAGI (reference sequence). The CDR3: CASKRQGNEQYF. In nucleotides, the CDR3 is TGTGCCAGCAAGCGACAGGGCAACGAGCAGTACTTC.

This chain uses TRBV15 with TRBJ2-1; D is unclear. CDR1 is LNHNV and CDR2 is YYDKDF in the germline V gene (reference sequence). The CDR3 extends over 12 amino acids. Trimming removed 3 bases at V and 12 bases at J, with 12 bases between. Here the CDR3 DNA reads TGTGCCACCAGCAGCTCGGTTGGCGGGCAGTTCTTC. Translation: CATSSSVGGQFF.

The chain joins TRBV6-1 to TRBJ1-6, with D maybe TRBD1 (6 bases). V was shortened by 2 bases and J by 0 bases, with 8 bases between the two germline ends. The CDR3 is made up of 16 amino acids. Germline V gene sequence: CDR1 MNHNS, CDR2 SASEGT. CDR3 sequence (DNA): TGTGCCAGCAGTGAAACAGGGAGCTCCTATAATTCACCCCTCCACTTT. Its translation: CASSETGSSYNSPLHF.

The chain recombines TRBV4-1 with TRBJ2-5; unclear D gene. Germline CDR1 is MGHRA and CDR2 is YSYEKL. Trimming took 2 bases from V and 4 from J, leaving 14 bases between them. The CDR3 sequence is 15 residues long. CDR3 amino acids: CASSQTALASETQYF. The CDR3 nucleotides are TGCGCCAGCAGCCAAACTGCTTTAGCCTCAGAGACCCAGTACTTC.

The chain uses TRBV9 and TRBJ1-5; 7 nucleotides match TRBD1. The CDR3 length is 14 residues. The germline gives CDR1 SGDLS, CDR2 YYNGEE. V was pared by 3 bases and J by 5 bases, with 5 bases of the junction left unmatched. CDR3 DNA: TGTGCCAGCAGCGCATCAGGGGGGGATCAGCCCCAGCATTTT. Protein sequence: CASSASGGDQPQHF.

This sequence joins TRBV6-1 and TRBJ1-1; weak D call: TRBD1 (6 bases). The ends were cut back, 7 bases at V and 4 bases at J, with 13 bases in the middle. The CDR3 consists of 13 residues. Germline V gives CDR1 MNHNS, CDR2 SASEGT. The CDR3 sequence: CASKRQDPTEAFF. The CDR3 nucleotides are TGTGCCAGCAAGCGACAGGATCCCACTGAAGCTTTCTTT.